This T cell receptor beta chain emerged from a study of vaccination and CD4 T cells after COVID-19. Documented time point: late sampling 161 to 241 days after vaccination in three convalescent patients. One entry per CDR3 protein, called by TCRdb with MiXCR from the PCR reads. Of 31,000 or so distinct CDR3 sequences in the sample, about 49% were seen once. Germline loops: CDR1 LNHNV, CDR2 YYDKDF (reference sequence). The length of the CDR3 is 16 residues. After removal of 0 bases from V and 6 bases from J, the junction contained 8 bases not matched to a gene. There are a few counts of this clonotype. The starting material was CD4+ T cells from blood, obtained about 7 months after SARS-CoV-2 vaccination. The clonotype originates from a human donor who had recovered from COVID-19. This chain uses TRBV15 with TRBJ2-3; 8 positions match TRBD1. The CDR3 DNA sequence: TGTGCCACCAGCAGAGATTTTGGGACAGGTAGTGATACGCAGTATTTT. It is translated as CATSRDFGTGSDTQYF.